These T cell receptor beta chains were read from a single sample in a study of T-cell reconstitution after alpha-beta-depleted transplantation in children. Each CDR3 protein is one row after TCRdb ran MiXCR on the PCR reads. This sample yields 350,000 to 400,000 distinct CDR3 sequences, of which roughly 13% are seen a single time; around 4.1% belongs to the top ten. Source: PBMCs, taken from the stem cell graft. The receptors were gathered from a human donor who donated a stem cell graft to a child with Fanconi anemia. CDR3s include the opening cysteine and the closing phenylalanine or tryptophan. D genes are given only for firm matches. Only part of the rows carry a size: once, few, many, or a class if the clone is expanded.

>TRBJ2-2|-|TRBV6-1|-
CASSEQRINTGELFF
TGTGCCAGCAGTGAACAAAGGATAAACACCGGGGAGCTGTTTTTT
>TRBJ2-2|many|TRBV5-1|-
CASSLTASANTGELFF
TGCGCCAGCAGCTTGACGGCCTCAGCGAACACCGGGGAGCTGTTTTTT
>TRBJ1-2|-|TRBV7-8|-
CASSPSAGMSYGYTF
TGTGCCAGCAGCCCCTCTGCGGGGATGAGCTATGGCTACACCTTC
>TRBJ1-2|-|TRBV5-1|-
CASSLVVSGASGYTF
TGCGCCAGCAGCTTGGTTGTTTCGGGCGCGAGTGGCTACACCTTC
>TRBJ2-5|few|TRBV5-1|-
CASSLLPGGQETQYF
TGCGCCAGCAGCTTGTTACCAGGAGGACAAGAGACCCAGTACTTC
>TRBJ2-1|few|TRBV7-3|TRBD2
CASSLGMRTSGYNEQFF
TGTGCCAGCAGCTTAGGAATGCGGACTAGCGGTTACAATGAGCAGTTCTTC
>TRBJ1-2|-|TRBV7-2|-
CVSSLGIGYGYTF
TGTGTCAGCAGCTTAGGCATCGGCTATGGCTACACCTTC
>TRBJ1-5|-|TRBV6-2/TRBV6-3|-
CASRTFLQPQHF
TGTGCCAGCAGGACCTTCCTACAGCCCCAGCATTTT
>TRBJ2-1|-|TRBV19|-
CASSIKEPIYDEQFF
TGTGCCAGTAGTATTAAGGAACCGATTTACGATGAGCAGTTCTTC
>TRBJ2-3|-|TRBV5-1|-
CASATGDSTDTQYF
TGCGCCAGCGCGACGGGGGATAGCACAGATACGCAGTATTTT
>TRBJ2-7|-|TRBV6-5|-
CASSYSGWSSYEQYF
TGTGCCAGCAGTTACTCCGGGTGGTCCTCCTACGAGCAGTACTTC
>TRBJ2-2|many|TRBV3-1|-
CASSRLDRTGELFF
TGTGCCAGCAGCCGCCTGGACCGTACCGGGGAGCTGTTTTTT
>TRBJ1-2|many|TRBV5-4|TRBD1
CASSSGTGRTYGYTF
TGTGCCAGCAGCTCCGGGACAGGGAGGACCTATGGCTACACCTTC
>TRBJ2-5|many|TRBV5-5|-
CASSLGHGTRQETQYF
TGTGCCAGCAGCTTGGGGCACGGGACACGTCAAGAGACCCAGTACTTC
>TRBJ2-7|-|TRBV6-6|TRBD1
CASRGTGSYEQYF
TGTGCCAGCAGGGGGACAGGGTCCTACGAGCAGTACTTC